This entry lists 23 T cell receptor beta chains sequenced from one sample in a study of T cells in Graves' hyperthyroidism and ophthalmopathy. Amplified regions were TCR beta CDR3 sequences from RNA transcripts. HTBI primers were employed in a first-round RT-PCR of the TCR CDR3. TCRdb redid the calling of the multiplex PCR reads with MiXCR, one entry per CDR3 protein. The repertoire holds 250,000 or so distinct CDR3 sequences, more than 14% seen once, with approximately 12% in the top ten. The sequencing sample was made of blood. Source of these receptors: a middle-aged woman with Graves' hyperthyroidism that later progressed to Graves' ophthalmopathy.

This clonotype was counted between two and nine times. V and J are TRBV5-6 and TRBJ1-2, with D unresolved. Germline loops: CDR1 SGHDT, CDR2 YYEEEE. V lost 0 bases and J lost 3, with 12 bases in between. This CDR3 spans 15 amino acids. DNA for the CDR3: TGTGCCAGCAGCTTGGTAGCCGTGACGGACTATGGCTACACCTTC. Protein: CASSLVAVTDYGYTF.

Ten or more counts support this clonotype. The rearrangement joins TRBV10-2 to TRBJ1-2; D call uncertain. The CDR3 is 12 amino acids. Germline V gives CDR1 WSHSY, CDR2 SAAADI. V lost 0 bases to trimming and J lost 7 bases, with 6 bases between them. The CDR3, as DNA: TGCGCCAGCAGTGAGTCGCGGGGTGGCTACACCTTC. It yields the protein CASSESRGGYTF.

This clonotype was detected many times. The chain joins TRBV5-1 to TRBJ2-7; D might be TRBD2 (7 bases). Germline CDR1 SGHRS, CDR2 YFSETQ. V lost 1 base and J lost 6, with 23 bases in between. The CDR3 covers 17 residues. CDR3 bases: TGCGCCAGCAGCTTGAGGGGGAACGGGGGGCACCTAGGCGAGCAGTACTTC. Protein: CASSLRGNGGHLGEQYF. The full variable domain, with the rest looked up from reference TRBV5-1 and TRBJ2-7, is KAGVTQTPRYLIKTRGQQVTLSCSPISGHRSVSWYQQTPGQGLQFLFEYFSETQRNKGNFPGRFSGRQFSNSRSEMNVSTLELGDSALYLCASSLRGNGGHLGEQYFGPGTRLTVT.

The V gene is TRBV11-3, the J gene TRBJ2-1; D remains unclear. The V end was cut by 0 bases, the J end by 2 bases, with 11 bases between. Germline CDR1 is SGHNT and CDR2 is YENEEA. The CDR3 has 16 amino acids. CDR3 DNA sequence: TGTGCCAGCAGCTTAGAGGCTAGAACGCCCTACAATGAGCAGTTCTTC. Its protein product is CASSLEARTPYNEQFF.

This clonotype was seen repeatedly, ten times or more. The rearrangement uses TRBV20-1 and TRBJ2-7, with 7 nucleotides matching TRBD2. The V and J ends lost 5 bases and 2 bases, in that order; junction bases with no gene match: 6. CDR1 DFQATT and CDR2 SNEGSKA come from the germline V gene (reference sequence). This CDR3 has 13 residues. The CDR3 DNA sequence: TGCAGTGCTCTCCGGACTAGTACCTACGAGCAGTACTTC. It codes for CSALRTSTYEQYF.

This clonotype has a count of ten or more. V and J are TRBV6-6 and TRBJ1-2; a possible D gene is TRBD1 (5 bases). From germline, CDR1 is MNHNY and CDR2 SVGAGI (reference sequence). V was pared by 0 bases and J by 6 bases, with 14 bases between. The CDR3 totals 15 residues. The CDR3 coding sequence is TGTGCCAGCAGTTACTCGGGGGTGGAGACGGATGGCTACACCTTC. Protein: CASSYSGVETDGYTF.

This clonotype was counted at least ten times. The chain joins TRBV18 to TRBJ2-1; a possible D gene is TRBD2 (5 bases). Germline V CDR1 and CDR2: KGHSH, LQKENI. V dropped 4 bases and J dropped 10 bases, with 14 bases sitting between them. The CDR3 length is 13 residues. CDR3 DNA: TGTGCCAGCTCACTAACTAGGGTTAAAGAGCAGTTCTTC. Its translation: CASSLTRVKEQFF.

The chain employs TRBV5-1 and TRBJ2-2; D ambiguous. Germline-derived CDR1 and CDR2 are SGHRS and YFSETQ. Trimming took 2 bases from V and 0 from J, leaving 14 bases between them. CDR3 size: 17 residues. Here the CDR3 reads CASSFDTRSANTGELFF. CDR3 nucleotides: TGCGCCAGCAGCTTCGACACTCGATCCGCGAACACCGGGGAGCTGTTTTTT.

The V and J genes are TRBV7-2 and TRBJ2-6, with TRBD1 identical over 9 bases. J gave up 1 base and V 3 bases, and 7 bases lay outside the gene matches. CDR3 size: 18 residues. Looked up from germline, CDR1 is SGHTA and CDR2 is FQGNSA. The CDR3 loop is CASSFAGTGRSGANVLTF. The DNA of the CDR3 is TGTGCCAGCAGCTTCGCTGGGACAGGGAGGTCTGGGGCCAACGTCCTGACTTTC.

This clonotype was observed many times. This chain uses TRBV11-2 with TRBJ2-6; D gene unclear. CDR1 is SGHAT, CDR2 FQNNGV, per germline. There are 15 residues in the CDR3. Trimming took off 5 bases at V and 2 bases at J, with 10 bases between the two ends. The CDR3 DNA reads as TGTGCCAGCAGCCCCTTCCCCACTGGGGCCAACGTCCTGACTTTC. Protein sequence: CASSPFPTGANVLTF.

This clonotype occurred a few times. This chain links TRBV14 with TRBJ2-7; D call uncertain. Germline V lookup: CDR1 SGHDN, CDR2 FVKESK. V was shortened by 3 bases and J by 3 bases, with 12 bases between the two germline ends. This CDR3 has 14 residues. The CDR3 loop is CASSQTYSLYEQYF. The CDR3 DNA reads TGTGCCAGCAGCCAGACATATTCCCTCTACGAGCAGTACTTC.

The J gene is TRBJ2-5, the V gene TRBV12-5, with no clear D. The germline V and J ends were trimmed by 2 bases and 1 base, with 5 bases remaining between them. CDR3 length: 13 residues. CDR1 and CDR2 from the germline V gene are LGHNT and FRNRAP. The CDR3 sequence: CASGLWGQETQYF. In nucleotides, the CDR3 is TGTGCTAGTGGTTTGTGGGGCCAAGAGACCCAGTACTTC.

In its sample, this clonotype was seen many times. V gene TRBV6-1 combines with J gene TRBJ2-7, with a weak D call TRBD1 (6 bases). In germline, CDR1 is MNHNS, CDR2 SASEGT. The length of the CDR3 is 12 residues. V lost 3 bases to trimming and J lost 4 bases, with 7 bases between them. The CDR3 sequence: CASSDRGYEQYF. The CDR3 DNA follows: TGTGCCAGCAGTGACAGGGGATACGAGCAGTACTTC.

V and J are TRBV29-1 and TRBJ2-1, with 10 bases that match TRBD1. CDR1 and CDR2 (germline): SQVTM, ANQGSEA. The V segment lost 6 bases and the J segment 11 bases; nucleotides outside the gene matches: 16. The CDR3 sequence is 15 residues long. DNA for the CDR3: TGCAGCGTCCAAACCGGGACAGGGGTTGCGGGGCAGCAGTTCTTC. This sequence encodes CSVQTGTGVAGQQFF.

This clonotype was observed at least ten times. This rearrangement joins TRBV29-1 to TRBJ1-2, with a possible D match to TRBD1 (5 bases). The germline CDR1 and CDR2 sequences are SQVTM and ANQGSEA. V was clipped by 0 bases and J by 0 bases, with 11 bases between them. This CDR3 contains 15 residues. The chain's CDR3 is CSVEDPGRANYGYTF. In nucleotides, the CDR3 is TGCAGCGTTGAAGATCCGGGCAGGGCTAACTATGGCTACACCTTC.

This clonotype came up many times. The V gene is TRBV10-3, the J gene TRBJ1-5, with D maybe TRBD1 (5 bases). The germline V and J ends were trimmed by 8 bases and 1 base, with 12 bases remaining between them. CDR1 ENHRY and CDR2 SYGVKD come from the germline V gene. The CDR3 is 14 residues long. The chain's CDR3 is CAIGADGSNQPQHF. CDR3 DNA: TGTGCCATCGGGGCAGATGGGAGCAATCAGCCCCAGCATTTT.

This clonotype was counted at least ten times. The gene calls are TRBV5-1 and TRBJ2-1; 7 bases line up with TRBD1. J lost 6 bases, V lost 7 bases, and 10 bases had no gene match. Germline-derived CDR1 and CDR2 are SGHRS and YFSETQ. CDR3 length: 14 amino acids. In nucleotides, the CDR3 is TGCGCCAGCCACACCGGGACAGACCCCAATGAGCAGTTCTTC. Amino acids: CASHTGTDPNEQFF. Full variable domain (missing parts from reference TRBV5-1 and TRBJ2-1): KAGVTQTPRYLIKTRGQQVTLSCSPISGHRSVSWYQQTPGQGLQFLFEYFSETQRNKGNFPGRFSGRQFSNSRSEMNVSTLELGDSALYLCASHTGTDPNEQFFGPGTRLTVL.

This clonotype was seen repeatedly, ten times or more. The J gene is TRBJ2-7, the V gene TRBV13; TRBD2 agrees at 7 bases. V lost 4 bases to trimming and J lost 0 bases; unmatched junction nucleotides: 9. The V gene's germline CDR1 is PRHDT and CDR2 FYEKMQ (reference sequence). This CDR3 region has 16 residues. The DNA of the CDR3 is TGTGCCAGCAGCTCTCGACTAGCTGAGAGCTCCTACGAGCAGTACTTC. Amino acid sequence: CASSSRLAESSYEQYF.

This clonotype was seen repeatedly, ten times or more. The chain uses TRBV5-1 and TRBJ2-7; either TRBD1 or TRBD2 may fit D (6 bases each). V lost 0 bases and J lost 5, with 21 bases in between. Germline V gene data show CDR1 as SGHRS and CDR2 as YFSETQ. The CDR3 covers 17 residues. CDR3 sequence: CASSLGWVYGGQNEQYF. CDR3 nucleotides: TGCGCCAGCAGCTTGGGCTGGGTGTACGGGGGCCAAAACGAGCAGTACTTC.

The CDR3 sequence: CSARELAGVRAYNEQFF. DNA for the CDR3: TGCAGTGCTAGAGAACTAGCGGGGGTCCGGGCCTACAATGAGCAGTTCTTC. The V call is TRBV20-1, the J call TRBJ2-1; 11 nucleotides align to TRBD2. Losses at the gene ends were 0 bases for V and 2 bases for J; bases not matched to a gene: 6. Germline V gene lookup returns CDR1 DFQATT and CDR2 SNEGSKA (reference sequence). CDR3 length: 17 amino acids.

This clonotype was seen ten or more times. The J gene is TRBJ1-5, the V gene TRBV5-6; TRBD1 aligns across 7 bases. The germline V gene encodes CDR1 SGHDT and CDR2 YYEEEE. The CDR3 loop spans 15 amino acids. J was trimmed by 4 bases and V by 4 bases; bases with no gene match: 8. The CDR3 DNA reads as TGTGCCAGCAGCCTCTGGGACAGAGCGAATCAGCCCCAGCATTTT. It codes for CASSLWDRANQPQHF.

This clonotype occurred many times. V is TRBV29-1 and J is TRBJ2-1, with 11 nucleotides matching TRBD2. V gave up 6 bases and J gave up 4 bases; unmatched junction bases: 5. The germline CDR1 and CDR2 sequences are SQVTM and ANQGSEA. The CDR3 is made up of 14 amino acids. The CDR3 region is CSVKTSGVYNEQFF. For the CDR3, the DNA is TGCAGCGTGAAGACTAGCGGGGTATACAATGAGCAGTTCTTC.

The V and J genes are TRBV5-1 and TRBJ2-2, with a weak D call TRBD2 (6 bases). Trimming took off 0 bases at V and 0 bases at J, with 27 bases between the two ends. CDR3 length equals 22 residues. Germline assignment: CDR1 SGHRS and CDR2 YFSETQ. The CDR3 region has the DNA TGCGCCAGCAGCTTGGCCGGGTTGCGGGACTTTTTTATCCAGGCGAACACCGGGGAGCTGTTTTTT. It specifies CASSLAGLRDFFIQANTGELFF.